Described below is a single T cell receptor beta chain sequence and its context. The target antigen is unknown. Using a J-beta primer mix together with a sample-barcoded 5' primer, a second PCR was run for roughly 6 to 11 cycles. TCRdb independently ran MiXCR on the 5' RACE reads; one entry per CDR3 protein. The sample has 1.5 million to 1.8 million distinct CDR3 sequences; about 45% are singletons. This entry comes from a study of blood T cells in healthy people across ages. Study-wide results and caveats: The CMV status of each donor remained undetermined, and this could have confounded shifts in expanded clonotypes.

Sequenced: blood. This TCR was recovered from a woman younger than 30 in good health.

This CDR3 reads CASTYLTGEVEQYF. CDR3 DNA: TGTGCCAGCACCTATTTGACAGGGGAAGTCGAGCAGTACTTC. The chain has TRBV7-2 and TRBJ2-5, with 8 bases aligning to TRBD1. The assigned J gene may be wrong: the sequence end matches TRBJ2-7 better. This CDR3 region has 14 residues. Germline CDR1 and CDR2: SGHTA and FQGNSA.